One and the same sample provided the 18 T cell receptor beta chains below, sequenced in a study of blood T cells in healthy people across ages (dated by TCRdb to between 2014 and 2016). Preparation of the library involved 5' RACE. Sequenced on an Illumina HiSeq 2500. A second PCR of roughly 7 to 11 cycles was run with a J-beta primer mix and a sample-barcoded 5' primer. Starting from the raw public reads, TCRdb applied fastp trimming at Q25, assembled clones with MiXCR and retained in-frame beta chains. For every CDR3 protein sequence, its rows merge into one entry that carries the most common genes and DNA. For this sample the table gives hundreds of thousands of distinct CDR3 sequences, of which about a third were detected only once. The ten largest make up approximately 15% of the sample. Sequencing was carried out using blood. These receptors came from a woman of 80 years or more in good health. Donor details come from another sample of the same person, matched by shared clones.

This clonotype was found many times. This could be a read error, since a much larger clone is one nucleotide away. The V call is TRBV20-1, the J call TRBJ2-7; D gene uncertain. The CDR3 extends over 11 amino acids. Looked up from germline, CDR1 is DFQATT and CDR2 is SNEGSKA (reference sequence). V was cut by 3 bases and J by 7 bases, with 10 bases left in between. The DNA of the CDR3 is TGCAGTGCTAGGTCCAGGAATGAGCAGTACTTC. Amino acid sequence: CSARSRNEQYF.

V usage is TRBV6-2 or TRBV6-3 and J usage is TRBJ2-1; D is uncertain. Trimming left V 6 bases short and J 7 bases short, with 10 bases between. Germline CDR1 reads MNHEY; CDR2 reads SVGEGT. The CDR3 consists of 12 residues. CDR3 bases: TGTGCCAGCAGCAATCCTCGAAATGAGCAGTTCTTC. This sequence encodes CASSNPRNEQFF.

This clonotype has only a few counts. This may come from a read error, since a much larger clone is one base off. This sequence joins TRBV2 and TRBJ1-4, with D possibly TRBD1 on 5 matching bases. The CDR3 sequence is 13 residues long. CDR1 is SNHLY, CDR2 FYNNEI, per germline. V lost 4 bases and J 13 bases, leaving 16 bases between the germline ends. The CDR3, as DNA: TGTGCCAGCAGTGGCCCAGGGCGCCGGGGACTGTTTTTT. It specifies CASSGPGRRGLFF.

This clonotype was observed a handful of times. The gene calls are TRBV6-1 and TRBJ1-3; D not resolved. Germline CDR1 and CDR2: MNHNS and SASEGT. The CDR3 spans 16 residues. V was trimmed by 5 bases and J by 0 bases, leaving 14 bases between them. The DNA of the CDR3 is TGTGCCAGCAGTAAAGTCAGGCGCCCCTCTGGAAACACCATATATTTT. It encodes CASSKVRRPSGNTIYF.

This clonotype was seen ten or more times. CDR3 sequence reads: CSARSGTSGDQPQHF. CDR3 in DNA: TGCAGTGCTAGATCCGGGACCTCAGGGGATCAGCCCCAGCATTTT. J is TRBJ1-5 and V is TRBV20-1, with D possibly matching TRBD1 (6 bases). The V end lost 2 bases, the J end lost 5 bases, and 16 bases lay between the germline ends. The CDR3 is 15 amino acids. Germline loops: CDR1 DFQATT, CDR2 SNEGSKA (reference sequence).

This clonotype was picked up a small number of times. This sequence may be a read error, since a much larger clone differs from it by one base. This chain links TRBV20-1 with TRBJ2-7; D may be TRBD2 (6 bases). V was pared by 6 bases and J by 10 bases, with 25 bases between. The CDR3 contains 14 residues. The germline CDR1 and CDR2 sequences are DFQATT and SNEGSKA (reference sequence). The CDR3 nucleotides read TGCAGTGCCTTATTCCAAACGGTCAGGGAGGCCCAGTACTTC. This translates into CSALFQTVREAQYF.

This clonotype appeared a few times. This clone may be a read error of a much larger clone one base away. V gene TRBV4-3 combines with J gene TRBJ2-1; 10 bases are a match to TRBD1. The closer fit of TRBJ2-7 to the DNA end suggests the J call may be wrong. The CDR3 covers 17 residues. Germline V gene sequence: CDR1 LGHNA, CDR2 YSLEER. The CDR3 sequence is CASSLAPTGGVGNEQYF. The CDR3 DNA sequence: TGCGCCAGCAGCCTAGCACCGACAGGGGGCGTTGGTAATGAGCAGTACTTC.

The gene calls are TRBV7-2 and TRBJ2-3, with unresolved D. CDR3 length: 13 amino acids. Germline V CDR1 and CDR2: SGHTA, FQGNSA. V was clipped by 5 bases and J by 5 bases, with 11 bases between them. CDR3 coding DNA: TGTGCCAGCAGCGTACAGACCCGAGATACGCAGTATTTT. Translating it yields CASSVQTRDTQYF.

This clonotype has a count of ten or more. The J gene is TRBJ1-2, the V gene TRBV6-2 or TRBV6-3; D gene ambiguous. The CDR3 loop spans 13 amino acids. V lost 5 bases, J lost 8 bases, and 15 bases lay in between. The germline V gene has CDR1 MNHEY and CDR2 SVGEGT. The CDR3 is CASSPDGLRGYTF. The CDR3 DNA reads TGTGCCAGCAGTCCGGACGGGCTAAGAGGCTACACCTTC.

This clonotype was picked up a small number of times. The chain has TRBV10-3 and TRBJ1-5, with TRBD1 as a possible D gene (6 bases). The CDR3 extends over 13 amino acids. V lost 4 bases and J 11 bases, leaving 15 bases between the germline ends. The germline CDR1 and CDR2 sequences are ENHRY and SYGVKD. CDR3 region: CAISGGAGRAQHF. The CDR3 DNA is TGTGCCATCAGTGGGGGGGCGGGAAGAGCCCAGCATTTT.

The J gene is TRBJ1-2, the V gene TRBV19, with 7 bases matching TRBD1. V lost 5 bases and J lost 4; bases outside the gene matches: 7. CDR1 is LNHDA and CDR2 is SQIVND in the germline V gene (reference sequence). There are 14 residues in the CDR3. As DNA, the CDR3 is TGTGCCAGTAGTGCCTCGACAGGGCCCTATGGCTACACCTTC. This translates into CASSASTGPYGYTF. Using reference TRBV19 and TRBJ1-2 for the parts outside the CDR3, the full variable domain is DGGITQSPKYLFRKEGQNVTLSCEQNLNHDAMYWYRQDPGQGLRLIYYSQIVNDFQKGDIAEGYSVSREKKESFPLTVTSAQKNPTAFYLCASSASTGPYGYTFGSGTRLTVV.

As regards this clonotype: A much larger clone lies a single base off, so this may be a read error. This chain joins TRBV12-3 or TRBV12-4 and TRBJ1-4; D is possibly TRBD1 (6 bases). The CDR3 extends over 17 amino acids. CDR3: CPSSLAGGARTNEKLFF. In DNA form, the CDR3 reads TGTCCCAGCAGTTTAGCTGGGGGGGCCCGAACTAATGAAAAACTGTTTTTT.

This clonotype was seen at least ten times. The chain recombines TRBV29-1 with TRBJ2-3, with TRBD1 matching 8 bases. This CDR3 comprises 14 residues. Germline CDR1 SQVTM, CDR2 ANQGSEA. The V segment lost 4 bases and the J segment 0 bases; nucleotides outside the gene matches: 3. CDR3 amino acids: CSVGTGSSTDTQYF. Written as DNA, the CDR3 is TGCAGCGTTGGGACAGGGTCTAGCACAGATACGCAGTATTTT.

Worth noting for this clonotype: A single base separates this from a much larger clone, so it may be a read error. The V and J genes are TRBV10-3 and TRBJ2-1; 9 nucleotides line up with TRBD1. Trimming took 11 bases from V and 9 from J; bases not matched to a gene: 11. Germline V CDR1 and CDR2: ENHRY, SYGVKD. This CDR3 has 13 amino acids. The CDR3 spells CAVTGTGCAEQFF. CDR3 DNA: TGTGCCGTCACCGGGACAGGGTGCGCTGAGCAGTTCTTC.

This chain connects TRBV7-9 to TRBJ2-2; D remains ambiguous. The germline CDR1 and CDR2 sequences are SEHNR and FQNEAQ (reference sequence). The CDR3 has 15 amino acids. V was clipped by 5 bases and J by 1 base, with 11 bases between them. The CDR3 DNA reads as TGTGCCAGCAGCCTCACCCTGGGGAACACCGGGGAGCTGTTTTTT. It specifies CASSLTLGNTGELFF.

The chain recombines TRBV7-9 with TRBJ2-3; 8 bases map to TRBD2. J was trimmed by 2 bases and V by 1 base; bases with no gene match: 5. Germline CDR1 SEHNR, CDR2 FQNEAQ (reference sequence). The CDR3 runs 16 residues. The CDR3 sequence: CASSLVSGGPTDTQYF. Written as DNA, the CDR3 is TGTGCCAGCAGCTTAGTGAGCGGGGGACCCACAGATACGCAGTATTTT.

As for this clonotype: A read error is possible here, since a much larger clone lies one base away. The V and J genes are TRBV3-1 and TRBJ2-7; TRBD1 or TRBD2 may be the D gene (5 bases each). TRBJ2-4 explains the end of the DNA better; the J call may be wrong. The CDR3 consists of 15 residues. From germline, CDR1 is LGHDT and CDR2 YNNKEL (reference sequence). DNA of the CDR3: TGTGCCAGCAGCGTCACCGGGACCAAAGAAAGCATTCAGTACTTC. Protein: CASSVTGTKESIQYF.

This sequence joins TRBV6-1 and TRBJ2-3; D remains ambiguous. The CDR3 consists of 14 residues. V was trimmed by 3 bases and J by 0 bases, leaving 7 bases between them. Looked up from germline, CDR1 is MNHNS and CDR2 is SASEGT. In DNA, the CDR3 is TGTGCCAGCAGTGATCGATCCAGCACAGATACGCAGTATTTT. It specifies CASSDRSSTDTQYF.